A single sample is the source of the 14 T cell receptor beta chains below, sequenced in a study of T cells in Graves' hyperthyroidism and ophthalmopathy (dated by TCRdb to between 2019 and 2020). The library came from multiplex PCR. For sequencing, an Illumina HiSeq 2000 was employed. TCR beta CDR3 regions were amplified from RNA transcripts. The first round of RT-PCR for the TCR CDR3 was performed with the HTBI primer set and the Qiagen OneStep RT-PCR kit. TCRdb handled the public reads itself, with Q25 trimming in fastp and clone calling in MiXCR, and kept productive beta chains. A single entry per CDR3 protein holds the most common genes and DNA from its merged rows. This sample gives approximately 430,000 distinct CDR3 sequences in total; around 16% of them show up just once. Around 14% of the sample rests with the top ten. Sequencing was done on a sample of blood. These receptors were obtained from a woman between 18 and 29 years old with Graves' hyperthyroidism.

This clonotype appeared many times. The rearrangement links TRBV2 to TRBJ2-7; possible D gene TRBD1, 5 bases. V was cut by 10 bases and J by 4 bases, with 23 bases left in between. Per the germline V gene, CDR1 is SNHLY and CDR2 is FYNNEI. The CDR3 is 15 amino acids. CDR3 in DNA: TGTGCCACCCTCGCCCTGGGGCCGGGCGGATACGAGCAGTACTTC. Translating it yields CATLALGPGGYEQYF.

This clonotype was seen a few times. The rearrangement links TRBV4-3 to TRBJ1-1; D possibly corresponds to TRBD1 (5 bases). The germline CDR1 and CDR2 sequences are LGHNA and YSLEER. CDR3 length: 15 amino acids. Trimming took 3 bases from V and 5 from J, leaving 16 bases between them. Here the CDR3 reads CASSHPGRGGTEAFF. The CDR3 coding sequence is TGCGCCAGCAGCCACCCGGGACGGGGGGGGACTGAAGCTTTCTTT.

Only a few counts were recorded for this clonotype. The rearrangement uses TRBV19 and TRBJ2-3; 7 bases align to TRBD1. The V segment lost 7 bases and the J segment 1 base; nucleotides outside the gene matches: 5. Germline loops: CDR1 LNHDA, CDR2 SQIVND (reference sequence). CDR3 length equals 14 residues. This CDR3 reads CASTLGTGTDTQYF. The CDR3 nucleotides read TGTGCCAGTACCCTCGGGACAGGCACAGATACGCAGTATTTT.

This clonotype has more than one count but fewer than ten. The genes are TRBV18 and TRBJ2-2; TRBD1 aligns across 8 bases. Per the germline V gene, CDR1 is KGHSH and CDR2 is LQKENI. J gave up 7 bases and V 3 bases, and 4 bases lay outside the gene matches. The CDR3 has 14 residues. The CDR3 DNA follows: TGTGCCAGCTCACCGGACAGGGCGAGCGGGGAGCTGTTTTTT. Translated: CASSPDRASGELFF.

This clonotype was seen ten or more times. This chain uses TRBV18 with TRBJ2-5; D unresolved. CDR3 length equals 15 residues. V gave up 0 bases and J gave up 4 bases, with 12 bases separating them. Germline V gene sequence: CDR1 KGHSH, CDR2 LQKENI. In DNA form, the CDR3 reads TGTGCCAGCTCACCACCGTCTGACCCGGGAGAGACCCAGTACTTC. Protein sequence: CASSPPSDPGETQYF.

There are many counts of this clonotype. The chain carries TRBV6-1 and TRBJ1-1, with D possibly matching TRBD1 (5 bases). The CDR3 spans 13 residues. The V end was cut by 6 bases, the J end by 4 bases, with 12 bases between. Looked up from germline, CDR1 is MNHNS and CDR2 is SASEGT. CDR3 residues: CASRVGVGTEAFF. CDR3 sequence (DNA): TGTGCCAGCAGGGTGGGGGTGGGCACTGAAGCTTTCTTT.

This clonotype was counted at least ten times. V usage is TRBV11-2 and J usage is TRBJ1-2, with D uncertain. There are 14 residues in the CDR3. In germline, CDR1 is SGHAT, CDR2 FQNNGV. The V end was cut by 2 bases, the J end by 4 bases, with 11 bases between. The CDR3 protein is CASSLTGDFYGYTF. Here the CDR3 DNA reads TGTGCCAGCAGCTTAACCGGGGATTTCTATGGCTACACCTTC.

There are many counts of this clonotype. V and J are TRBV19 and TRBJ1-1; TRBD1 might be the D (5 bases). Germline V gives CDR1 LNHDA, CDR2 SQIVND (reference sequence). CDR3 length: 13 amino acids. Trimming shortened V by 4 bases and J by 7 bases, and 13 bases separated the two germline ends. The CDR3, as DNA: TGTGCCAGTAGTAAAAACGGGGGAGGTGAAGCTTTCTTT. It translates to CASSKNGGGEAFF.

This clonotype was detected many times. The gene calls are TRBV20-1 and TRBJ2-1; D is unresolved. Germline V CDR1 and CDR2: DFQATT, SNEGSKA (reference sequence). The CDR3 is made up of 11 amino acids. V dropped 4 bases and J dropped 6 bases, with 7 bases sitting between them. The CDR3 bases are TGCAGTGCTAAAGGGATCAATGAGCAGTTCTTC. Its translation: CSAKGINEQFF.

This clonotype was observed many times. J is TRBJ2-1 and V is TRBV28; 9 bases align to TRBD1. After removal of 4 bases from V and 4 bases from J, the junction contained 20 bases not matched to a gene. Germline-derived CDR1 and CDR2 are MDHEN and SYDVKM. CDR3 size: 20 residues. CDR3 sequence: CASSSPISGTGHPPYNEQFF. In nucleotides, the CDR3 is TGTGCCAGCAGTTCTCCTATTTCCGGGACAGGGCATCCGCCGTACAATGAGCAGTTCTTC.

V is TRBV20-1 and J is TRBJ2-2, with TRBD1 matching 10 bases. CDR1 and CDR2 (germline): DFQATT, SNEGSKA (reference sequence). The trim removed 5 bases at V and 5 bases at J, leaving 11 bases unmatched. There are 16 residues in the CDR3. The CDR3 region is CSAGTGATRRTGELFF. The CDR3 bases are TGCAGTGCTGGGACAGGGGCCACCAGGAGGACCGGGGAGCTGTTTTTT.

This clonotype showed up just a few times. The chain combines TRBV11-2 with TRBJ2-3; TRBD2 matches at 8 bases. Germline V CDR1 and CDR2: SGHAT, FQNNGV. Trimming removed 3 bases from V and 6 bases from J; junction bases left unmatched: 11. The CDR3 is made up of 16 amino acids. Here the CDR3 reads CASSFERELIYDTQYF. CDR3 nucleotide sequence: TGTGCCAGCAGCTTCGAGCGGGAGTTAATATATGATACGCAGTATTTT.

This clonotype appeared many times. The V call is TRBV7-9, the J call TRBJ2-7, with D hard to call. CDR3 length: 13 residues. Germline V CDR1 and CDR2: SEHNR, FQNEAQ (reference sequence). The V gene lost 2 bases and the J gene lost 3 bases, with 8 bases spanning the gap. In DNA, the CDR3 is TGTGCCAGCAGCTTAAATGCAGACTACGAGCAGTACTTC. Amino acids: CASSLNADYEQYF.

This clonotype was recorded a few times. The CDR3 bases are TGTGCCAGCAGCCTACTCGGCGCAGGTGAAGCTTTCTTT. Translation: CASSLLGAGEAFF. V is TRBV6-1 and J is TRBJ1-1, with unresolved D. This CDR3 has 13 amino acids. Germline V CDR1 and CDR2: MNHNS, SASEGT. The V end was cut by 6 bases, the J end by 7 bases, with 15 bases between.